This TCR beta chain comes out of a study of blood T cell repertoires in COVID-19. Produced via immunoSEQ multiplex PCR; TCRdb's table is partial and in-frame only. The table lists around 68,000 clones, approximately 84% of them singletons, with about 15% in the top ten. The V segment lost 6 bases and the J segment 5 bases; nucleotides outside the gene matches: 4. Per germline, CDR1 LNHDA and CDR2 SQIVND (reference sequence). This CDR3 is 13 amino acids long. This TCR derives from a man in his forties or fifties with COVID-19, enrolled during active disease. The V gene is TRBV19, the J gene TRBJ2-1; the match to TRBD2 covers 7 bases. Sequenced sample: peripheral blood. The CDR3 loop is CASRFAGDNEQFF. The CDR3 nucleotides are TGTGCCAGTAGATTCGCGGGGGACAATGAGCAGTTCTTC. Combining the CDR3 with reference TRBV19 and TRBJ2-1 gives the whole variable domain DGGITQSPKYLFRKEGQNVTLSCEQNLNHDAMYWYRQDPGQGLRLIYYSQIVNDFQKGDIAEGYSVSREKKESFPLTVTSAQKNPTAFYLCASRFAGDNEQFFGPGTRLTVL.